This is a list of T cell receptor beta chains from one sample in a study of T-cell reconstitution after alpha-beta-depleted transplantation in children. Each CDR3 protein is one row after TCRdb ran MiXCR on the PCR reads. The repertoire has about 690,000 distinct CDR3 sequences, around 17% of them found once; the top ten carry around 0.96%. Material: PBMCs from the stem cell graft donor, obtained from the stem cell graft. These TCRs come from a human donor who donated a stem cell graft to a child with acute myeloid leukemia. The CDR3 runs from the conserved cysteine through the conserved F or W. Each record gives: CDR3 length, J gene, V gene, CDR3 protein.

len: 19
j_gene: TRBJ2-2
v_gene: TRBV4-3
CDR3aa: CASSQDTDRVFQDTGELFF

len: 19
j_gene: TRBJ2-6
v_gene: TRBV4-3
CDR3aa: CASSQDRAGATSGANVLTF

len: 16
j_gene: TRBJ2-1
v_gene: TRBV20-1
CDR3aa: CSARPRGLVSYNEQFF

len: 13
j_gene: TRBJ2-1
v_gene: TRBV7-8
CDR3aa: CASSPGTSGEQFF

len: 15
j_gene: TRBJ2-3
v_gene: TRBV29-1
CDR3aa: CSVRQGGAGTDTQYF

len: 15
j_gene: TRBJ2-3
v_gene: TRBV4-3
CDR3aa: CASSQDGTSGDTQYF

len: 13
j_gene: TRBJ1-2
v_gene: TRBV3-1
CDR3aa: CASSQGRGRGYTF

len: 15
j_gene: TRBJ1-6
v_gene: TRBV20-1
CDR3aa: CSARQNQGAISPLHF

len: 13
j_gene: TRBJ1-6
v_gene: TRBV28
CDR3aa: CASSLRRNSPLHF

len: 13
j_gene: TRBJ1-2
v_gene: TRBV20-1
CDR3aa: CSARVRGMDGYTF

len: 14
j_gene: TRBJ2-5
v_gene: TRBV29-1
CDR3aa: CSVEDGGAGETQYF

len: 16
j_gene: TRBJ2-1
v_gene: TRBV5-1
CDR3aa: CASSSPSDSSYNEQFF

len: 15
j_gene: TRBJ1-4
v_gene: TRBV4-1
CDR3aa: CASSLDRVQNEKLFF

len: 16
j_gene: TRBJ1-6
v_gene: TRBV4-1
CDR3aa: CASSPRGRRGPSPRHF

len: 12
j_gene: TRBJ2-1
v_gene: TRBV7-9
CDR3aa: CASSQLGDEQFF

len: 16
j_gene: TRBJ2-3
v_gene: TRBV29-1
CDR3aa: CSARGWGRAGTDTQYF